The rows below give T cell receptor beta chains drawn from one sample of a study of T-cell reconstitution after alpha-beta-depleted transplantation in children. Using its own MiXCR run on the PCR reads, TCRdb lists one record per CDR3 protein. The sample contains roughly 490,000 distinct CDR3 sequences, approximately 10% of which appear only once. The sample here was PBMCs, mostly from graft donor cells, taken 180 days after TCRalphabeta/CD19-depleted stem cell transplant. The receptor source for this set is a female patient aged 2 to 10 who had a stem cell transplant for aplastic anemia, so the T cells may come from the graft donor. CDR3s include the opening cysteine and the closing phenylalanine or tryptophan. Each record gives: J gene, clone size, D gene, V gene, CDR3 length, CDR3 DNA, CDR3 protein. A D gene is named only where the DNA matches it firmly. Size is omitted from some rows. Given values are once, few, many or a class for expanded clones.

>TRBJ2-7|-|TRBD2|TRBV5-1|13
TGCGCCAGCACCGGGGCGGGGGCCTACGAGCAGTACTTC
CASTGAGAYEQYF
>TRBJ2-2|many|TRBD1|TRBV29-1|14
TGCAGCGTTGAAGTAACAGGGGAAACCGGGGAGCTGTTTTTT
CSVEVTGETGELFF
>TRBJ2-7|many|-|TRBV5-1|15
TGCGCCAGCAGCCCTAGGACTTTATATTCCTACGAGCAGTACTTC
CASSPRTLYSYEQYF
>TRBJ2-1|many|TRBD1|TRBV29-1|14
TGCAGCGTGCATCCGGGACAGGGTATCTATGAGCAGTTCTTC
CSVHPGQGIYEQFF
>TRBJ2-7|-|TRBD2|TRBV27|16
TGTGCCACCTACCTCATGGGGAGCGGGAAAACCTACGAGCAGTACTTC
CATYLMGSGKTYEQYF
>TRBJ2-1|-|-|TRBV27|14
TGTGCCAGCAGTTTCCGGGTTACCTACAATGAGCAGTTCTTC
CASSFRVTYNEQFF
>TRBJ1-5|few|-|TRBV2|12
TGTGCCAGCAGTGAAGACCTTCAGCCCCAGCATTTT
CASSEDLQPQHF
>TRBJ2-1|-|-|TRBV4-3|15
TGCGCCAGCAGCCTCGGACAAGGTTGGGGGGATGAGCAGTTCTTC
CASSLGQGWGDEQFF
>TRBJ2-1|-|TRBD2|TRBV29-1|12
TGCAGCGTTGGACTAGCGGGAGGGAAGGAGTTCTTC
CSVGLAGGKEFF
>TRBJ2-1|-|-|TRBV11-2|17
TGTGCCAGCAGCTTAGACATGGCCCCCTGGTCCTACAATGAGCAGTTCTTC
CASSLDMAPWSYNEQFF
>TRBJ1-1|few|-|TRBV20-1|16
TGCAGTGCTAGATTTGAGGTCAGAGTAATGAACACTGAAGCTTTCTTT
CSARFEVRVMNTEAFF